These 23 T cell receptor beta chains share one sample of origin, sequenced in a study of vaccination and CD4 T cells after COVID-19 (dated 2022 in TCRdb). Antigens for these TCRs are unknown. Library construction relied on PCR. Reads for this sample came from an Illumina iSeq 100. At the Johns Hopkins FTIC core, DNA from the cultured CD4+ T cells underwent TCR sequencing with the Oncomine TCR Beta short-read assay. TCRdb itself trimmed the public reads at Q25 with fastp, ran MiXCR and retained productive beta chains. Each entry is one CDR3 protein sequence, shown with its most common DNA and genes. Recorded for this sample are 20,000 to 25,000 distinct CDR3 sequences; 35% of them occurred a single time. Around 8.4% of the sample is taken by the ten largest. This sample's time point label indicates: late sampling 161 to 241 days after vaccination in a few convalescent patients. This sample's treatment or condition label indicates: roughly 10-day PBMC culture with coronavirus spike peptide pools or control peptides (ViraFEST assay).

The sequencing used CD4+ T cells from blood, cultured in vitro, collected about 7 months after SARS-CoV-2 vaccination. The receptors were gathered from a human donor who had recovered from COVID-19.

The J gene is TRBJ2-7, the V gene TRBV5-4; the match to TRBD2 covers 7 bases. This CDR3 is 11 amino acids long. Trimming removed 7 bases from V and 6 bases from J; junction bases left unmatched: 4. The germline V gene encodes CDR1 SGHNT and CDR2 YYREEE (reference sequence). CDR3 residues: CASDSGAEQYF. CDR3 coding DNA: TGTGCCAGCGACAGCGGGGCCGAGCAGTACTTC. Variable domain in full (rest from reference TRBV5-4 and TRBJ2-7): ETGVTQSPTHLIKTRGQQVTLRCSSQSGHNTVSWYQQALGQGPQFIFQYYREEENGRGNFPPRFSGLQFPNYSSELNVNALELDDSALYLCASDSGAEQYFGPGTRLTVT.

This clonotype was detected a few times. The rearrangement uses TRBV7-8 and TRBJ2-3; D tentatively fits TRBD1 or TRBD2 (5 bases each). The CDR3 loop spans 14 amino acids. CDR1 is SGHVS, CDR2 FQNEAQ, per germline. Trimming pared 5 bases from V and 2 bases from J, leaving 11 bases between. This CDR3 reads CASSPLGVTDTQYF. CDR3 coding DNA: TGTGCCAGCAGCCCCTTGGGGGTCACAGATACGCAGTATTTT.

The gene calls are TRBV10-3 and TRBJ1-1; 10 nucleotides line up with TRBD1. The CDR3 has 14 amino acids. Germline CDR1 is ENHRY and CDR2 is SYGVKD. Unmatched junction bases numbered 6, after V lost 6 bases and J lost 5 bases. The CDR3 sequence is CAIRRDRGETEAFF. For the CDR3, the DNA is TGTGCCATCAGGAGGGACAGGGGAGAGACTGAAGCTTTCTTT.

The rearrangement uses TRBV29-1 and TRBJ2-7; 9 nucleotides line up with TRBD2. CDR3 length equals 15 residues. With 6 bases clipped from V and 0 bases from J, the junction kept 9 bases outside the gene matches. The germline gives CDR1 SQVTM, CDR2 ANQGSEA. The CDR3 DNA sequence: TGCAGCGTGCAATTAGCGGGAGCGGCCTCCTACGAGCAGTACTTC. This translates into CSVQLAGAASYEQYF.

This clonotype turned up a few times. The chain is built from TRBV7-9 and TRBJ2-6; no clear D. The CDR3 is made up of 15 amino acids. Germline lookup yields CDR1 SEHNR and CDR2 FQNEAQ (reference sequence). Trimming pared 5 bases from V and 0 bases from J, leaving 8 bases between. In DNA form, the CDR3 reads TGTGCCAGCAGCATAGGGCTCTCTGGGGCCAACGTCCTGACTTTC. Translation gives CASSIGLSGANVLTF.

This clonotype was found a few times. The V call is TRBV7-2, the J call TRBJ1-5; D is ambiguous. V was trimmed by 5 bases and J by 5 bases, leaving 10 bases between them. In germline, CDR1 is SGHTA, CDR2 FQGNSA. CDR3 length equals 13 residues. The CDR3 nucleotides read TGTGCCAGCAGCACCGTGACTGATCAGCCCCAGCATTTT. Protein sequence: CASSTVTDQPQHF.

This clonotype occurred a few times. V is TRBV6-1 and J is TRBJ2-7, with TRBD2 matching over 11 bases. The CDR3 runs to 23 residues. The trim removed 5 bases at V and 3 bases at J, leaving 30 bases unmatched. Germline CDR1 and CDR2: MNHNS and SASEGT. CDR3: CASSPMGRVSGRALGGRIYEQYF. CDR3 in DNA: TGTGCCAGCAGTCCTATGGGGCGGGTTAGCGGGAGGGCCCTGGGTGGGAGGATCTACGAGCAGTACTTC.

This clonotype has a handful of counts. The rearrangement joins TRBV20-1 to TRBJ2-3, with TRBD1 identical over 10 bases. Germline V CDR1 and CDR2: DFQATT, SNEGSKA (reference sequence). This CDR3 has 15 amino acids. Unmatched junction bases numbered 4, after V lost 3 bases and J lost 1 base. The CDR3 sequence is CSASFGTGGTDTQYF. As DNA, the CDR3 is TGCAGTGCTAGCTTCGGGACAGGGGGCACAGATACGCAGTATTTT.

The CDR3 DNA reads as TGTGCCAGCAGCTTGGCCACGGGAACGGGAGATACGCAGTATTTT. It yields the protein CASSLATGTGDTQYF. This chain uses TRBV5-4 with TRBJ2-3; D perhaps matches TRBD2 (5 bases). The germline V gene encodes CDR1 SGHNT and CDR2 YYREEE (reference sequence). V lost 0 bases and J lost 5, with 13 bases in between. The CDR3 runs 15 residues.

J is TRBJ2-1 and V is TRBV20-1; 10 nucleotides line up with TRBD2. Germline V gives CDR1 DFQATT, CDR2 SNEGSKA (reference sequence). Trimming at V came to 4 bases and at J to 8 bases, leaving 5 bases not matched to a gene. CDR3 size: 13 residues. The CDR3 bases are TGCAGTGCTAATCTAGCGGGGGTCTATGAGCAGTTCTTC. Protein product: CSANLAGVYEQFF.

The rearrangement links TRBV20-1 to TRBJ2-7; TRBD2 matches 9 bases. The CDR3 is 14 residues long. CDR1 and CDR2 from the germline V gene are DFQATT and SNEGSKA (reference sequence). V was clipped by 2 bases and J by 3 bases; unmatched bases: 5. The CDR3 DNA reads TGCAGTGCTAGAACCCCGACTAGCGGCTACGAGCAGTACTTC. Translating it yields CSARTPTSGYEQYF.

This chain links TRBV20-1 with TRBJ1-2, with 7 bases aligning to TRBD1. The trim removed 0 bases at V and 10 bases at J, leaving 5 bases unmatched. The CDR3 loop spans 12 amino acids. Germline V CDR1 and CDR2: DFQATT, SNEGSKA (reference sequence). The CDR3 loop is CSARDQGENYTF. The CDR3 DNA is TGCAGTGCTAGAGACCAGGGGGAAAACTACACCTTC.

This clonotype was picked up a small number of times. This chain uses TRBV7-9 with TRBJ2-1, with D unresolved. The CDR3 sequence is 11 residues long. Looked up from germline, CDR1 is SEHNR and CDR2 is FQNEAQ (reference sequence). The V gene lost 4 bases and the J gene lost 9 bases, with 7 bases spanning the gap. The CDR3 nucleotides are TGTGCCAGCAGCTCCGCGGCTGAGCAGTTCTTC. Residues: CASSSAAEQFF.

This clonotype was observed once. This chain links TRBV18 with TRBJ2-7, with TRBD2 matching over 13 bases. Losses at the gene ends were 2 bases for V and 2 bases for J; bases not matched to a gene: 9. Germline V gene lookup returns CDR1 KGHSH and CDR2 LQKENI. The CDR3 has 18 residues. This CDR3 is CASSPIRLAGGGTYEQYF. CDR3 in DNA: TGTGCCAGCTCACCAATAAGACTAGCGGGAGGTGGGACCTACGAGCAGTACTTC.

This chain links TRBV20-1 with TRBJ2-5; perhaps TRBD1 as D (6 bases). In germline, CDR1 is DFQATT, CDR2 SNEGSKA (reference sequence). The V end lost 6 bases, the J end lost 0 bases, and 20 bases lay between the germline ends. The CDR3 spans 16 residues. CDR3 protein: CSAGLGSGQYQETQYF. In DNA, the CDR3 is TGCAGTGCCGGGTTGGGCAGCGGACAGTACCAAGAGACCCAGTACTTC.

In this sample, this clonotype is medium-sized. This chain joins TRBV20-1 and TRBJ2-5, with 8 nucleotides matching TRBD1. The CDR3 covers 13 residues. Looked up from germline, CDR1 is DFQATT and CDR2 is SNEGSKA (reference sequence). V shed 4 bases and J 5 bases; nucleotides not matched to a gene: 6. CDR3 sequence: CSATTGGTETQYF. The CDR3 coding sequence is TGCAGTGCTACTACAGGGGGGACGGAGACCCAGTACTTC.

In its sample, this clonotype was seen a few times. This chain links TRBV20-1 with TRBJ2-3; 9 bases align to TRBD2. J was trimmed by 4 bases and V by 1 base; bases with no gene match: 0. The CDR3 is made up of 13 amino acids. Germline assignment: CDR1 DFQATT and CDR2 SNEGSKA (reference sequence). CDR3 sequence (DNA): TGCAGTGCTAGAGGGACTAGCGCAGATACGCAGTATTTT. Residues: CSARGTSADTQYF.

This chain connects TRBV7-6 to TRBJ2-5; perhaps TRBD2 as D (6 bases). Trimming removed 3 bases at V and 7 bases at J, with 15 bases between. Germline lookup yields CDR1 SGHVS and CDR2 FNYEAQ. There are 14 residues in the CDR3. The CDR3 nucleotides are TGTGCCAGCAGCTTGGGACTTCTAAGGCCGACCCAGTACTTC. Protein product: CASSLGLLRPTQYF. The full variable domain, rest sourced from reference TRBV7-6 and TRBJ2-5, is GAGVSQSPRYKVTKRGQDVALRCDPISGHVSLYWYRQALGQGPEFLTYFNYEAQQDKSGLPNDRFSAERPEGSISTLTIQRTEQRDSAMYRCASSLGLLRPTQYFGPGTRLLVL.

The V gene is TRBV28, the J gene TRBJ2-5; D is possibly TRBD2 (5 bases). Deletions cut 1 base from V and 1 base from J, with 7 bases between. CDR3 size: 14 residues. Germline V CDR1 and CDR2: MDHEN, SYDVKM. CDR3 DNA: TGTGCCAGCAGTTTATCCGGGGTCCAAGAGACCCAGTACTTC. It is translated as CASSLSGVQETQYF.

V and J are TRBV7-9 and TRBJ2-3; D is possibly TRBD2 (6 bases). The germline V gene has CDR1 SEHNR and CDR2 FQNEAQ (reference sequence). The CDR3 covers 15 residues. Trimming cost V 0 bases and J 2 bases, with 9 bases left between them. CDR3 amino acids: CASSLAGLITDTQYF. Written as DNA, the CDR3 is TGTGCCAGCAGCTTAGCGGGACTTATCACAGATACGCAGTATTTT.

The chain is built from TRBV20-1 and TRBJ2-2; TRBD2 aligns across 8 bases. V lost 6 bases, J lost 5 bases, and 8 bases stayed unmatched. The CDR3 is 14 residues long. Germline V gene data show CDR1 as DFQATT and CDR2 as SNEGSKA (reference sequence). CDR3 sequence: CSATSGSRTGELFF. The CDR3 bases are TGCAGTGCCACCAGCGGGAGCAGAACCGGGGAGCTGTTTTTT.

This clonotype occurred a few times. The chain carries TRBV7-8 and TRBJ2-7; D unresolved. V lost 1 base and J 2 bases, leaving 18 bases between the germline ends. Germline V gene sequence: CDR1 SGHVS, CDR2 FQNEAQ. CDR3 size: 17 residues. CDR3 coding DNA: TGTGCCAGCAGCTTAGGGCTGAGTGGAGAGTATGCCTACGAGCAGTACTTC. Translated: CASSLGLSGEYAYEQYF.

The gene calls are TRBV6-5 and TRBJ2-7; a possible D gene is TRBD2 (7 bases). Germline V gives CDR1 MNHEY, CDR2 SVGAGI. The V and J ends lost 4 bases and 7 bases respectively, with 14 bases between them. This CDR3 contains 13 residues. The CDR3 loop reads CASSSTGRGEQYF. In DNA form, the CDR3 reads TGTGCCAGCAGTTCTACTGGGAGGGGGGAGCAGTACTTC.